The 9 T cell receptor beta chains below all came from one sample that was sequenced in a study of blood T cell repertoires in COVID-19. Measured with immunoSEQ multiplex PCR; TCRdb has only the in-frame clones, and not every one. This sample has 300,000 to 350,000 clones, with 90% found just once. The sequenced sample was PBMCs or T cells enriched from blood (not recorded which). These receptors came from a woman younger than 30 with acute COVID-19.

CDR3 nucleotide sequence: TGTGCCAGTAGCAGAGGGGACAGGGACGCTAACTATGGCTACACCTTC. Protein sequence: CASSRGDRDANYGYTF. This chain links TRBV19 with TRBJ1-2, with 9 bases matching TRBD1. The CDR3 has 16 amino acids. Per the germline V gene, CDR1 is LNHDA and CDR2 is SQIVND (reference sequence). Unmatched junction bases numbered 8, after V lost 6 bases and J lost 0 bases.

The rearrangement uses TRBV12-5 and TRBJ2-2, with 8 bases aligning to TRBD2. Per the germline V gene, CDR1 is LGHNT and CDR2 is FRNRAP. This CDR3 spans 16 amino acids. Losses at the gene ends were 7 bases for V and 6 bases for J; bases not matched to a gene: 13. CDR3 DNA sequence: TGTGCTAGTGCCACCGCCTGGACTAGCCTCTCCGGGGAGCTGTTTTTT. Translated: CASATAWTSLSGELFF.

This chain connects TRBV24-1 to TRBJ2-1; 16 nucleotides match TRBD2. Germline-derived CDR1 and CDR2 are KGHDR and SFDVKD. V shed 4 bases and J 10 bases; nucleotides not matched to a gene: 9. The CDR3 sequence is 17 residues long. The CDR3 bases are TGTGCCACCAGTGACTCAATGGGACTAGCGGGAGGGGGGGAGCAGTTCTTC. Amino acids: CATSDSMGLAGGGEQFF.

V and J are TRBV28 and TRBJ1-2; weak D call: TRBD1 (6 bases). This CDR3 has 14 amino acids. The germline CDR1 and CDR2 sequences are MDHEN and SYDVKM. V lost 3 bases to trimming and J lost 4 bases, with 12 bases between them. CDR3 amino acids: CASSLRGRGYGYTF. As DNA, the CDR3 is TGTGCCAGCAGTTTGCGGGGGCGCGGCTATGGCTACACCTTC.

DNA of the CDR3: TGTGCCAGCAGCTTATCCGGGACATCGAACACTGAAGCTTTCTTT. It encodes CASSLSGTSNTEAFF. The chain couples TRBV9 to TRBJ1-1; the D gene is possibly TRBD1 (6 bases). The CDR3 runs to 15 residues. V lost 4 bases and J 1 base, leaving 14 bases between the germline ends. Germline CDR1 reads SGDLS; CDR2 reads YYNGEE.

The V gene is TRBV11-3, the J gene TRBJ1-1; possibly TRBD1 for D (5 bases). Deletions cut 2 bases from V and 3 bases from J, with 10 bases between. The V gene's germline CDR1 is SGHNT and CDR2 YENEEA. This CDR3 has 14 amino acids. The CDR3 sequence is CASSLQGMDTEAFF. The CDR3 DNA reads TGTGCCAGCAGCTTACAGGGCATGGACACTGAAGCTTTCTTT.

The genes are TRBV2 and TRBJ1-5; D remains unclear. The germline V and J ends were trimmed by 3 bases and 0 bases, with 15 bases remaining between them. The CDR3 is 17 residues long. The germline V gene has CDR1 SNHLY and CDR2 FYNNEI. CDR3 DNA sequence: TGTGCCAGCAGTGAGAGTGGCAGGACTTATAGCAATCAGCCCCAGCATTTT. Translation: CASSESGRTYSNQPQHF.

V usage is TRBV5-1 and J usage is TRBJ1-1; the match to TRBD1 covers 9 bases. Per germline, CDR1 SGHRS and CDR2 YFSETQ. Unmatched junction bases numbered 1, after V lost 2 bases and J lost 11 bases. The CDR3 loop spans 11 amino acids. The CDR3 spells CASSFDRGAFF. The DNA of the CDR3 is TGCGCCAGCAGCTTTGACAGGGGGGCTTTCTTT.

V gene TRBV12-3 or TRBV12-4 combines with J gene TRBJ2-1; D is undetermined. The CDR3 totals 13 residues. V was cut by 3 bases and J by 4 bases, with 7 bases left in between. The CDR3 is CASSFGRYNEQFF. The CDR3 DNA sequence: TGTGCCAGCAGTTTTGGCAGGTACAATGAGCAGTTCTTC.